One sample yielded the 21 T cell receptor beta chains listed below, sequenced in a study of T-cell memory formation after mild COVID-19. TCRdb passed the 5' RACE reads through MiXCR, listing each CDR3 protein once. The sample consists of about 400,000 distinct CDR3 sequences, under 15% of them appearing once. The sample comprised PBMCs or a T cell subset sorted from them (not recorded which). The receptors were gathered from a man between 18 and 35 years old who had mild COVID-19 (a few samples of this study predate the infection). Cell type and time point are not known.

This clonotype was observed at least ten times. The chain links TRBV5-1 to TRBJ1-5; maybe TRBD1 (6 bases). The CDR3 contains 14 residues. Trimming pared 4 bases from V and 5 bases from J, leaving 13 bases between. The germline gives CDR1 SGHRS, CDR2 YFSETQ. As DNA, the CDR3 is TGCGCCAGCAGCCCTGGACAGCCAGATCAGCCCCAGCATTTT. Protein product: CASSPGQPDQPQHF.

The chain links TRBV7-2 to TRBJ2-7; the match to TRBD1 covers 7 bases. The CDR3 has 13 residues. The V segment lost 1 base and the J segment 5 bases; nucleotides outside the gene matches: 2. Per the germline V gene, CDR1 is SGHTA and CDR2 is FQGNSA. DNA for the CDR3: TGTGCCAGCAGCTTAGGACAGGGTCACGAGCAGTACGTC. Amino acids: CASSLGQGHEQYV.

This clonotype showed up many times. The chain joins TRBV5-1 to TRBJ2-2; 7 positions agree with TRBD1. V lost 2 bases and J lost 0; bases outside the gene matches: 1. Germline CDR1 SGHRS, CDR2 YFSETQ. This CDR3 is 15 amino acids long. For the CDR3, the DNA is TGCGCCAGCAGCTTCGGGACAGCGAACACCGGGGAGCTGTTTTTT. It translates to CASSFGTANTGELFF. The variable domain in full, with the rest retrieved from reference TRBV5-1 and TRBJ2-2, is KAGVTQTPRYLIKTRGQQVTLSCSPISGHRSVSWYQQTPGQGLQFLFEYFSETQRNKGNFPGRFSGRQFSNSRSEMNVSTLELGDSALYLCASSFGTANTGELFFGEGSRLTVL.

This sequence joins TRBV6-2 or TRBV6-3 and TRBJ1-2; D remains ambiguous. V was trimmed by 4 bases and J by 8 bases, leaving 14 bases between them. CDR3 length: 13 amino acids. CDR1 and CDR2 from the germline V gene are MNHEY and SVGEGT. This chain's CDR3 is CASSSARFLGYTF. In DNA, the CDR3 is TGTGCCAGCAGTTCGGCTCGATTCCTAGGCTACACCTTC.

This clonotype was observed many times. The rearrangement links TRBV18 to TRBJ1-6; D gene ambiguous. This CDR3 is 12 amino acids long. Germline V gene data show CDR1 as KGHSH and CDR2 as LQKENI. Trimming pared 0 bases from V and 7 bases from J, leaving 1 base between. In DNA, the CDR3 is TGTGCCAGCTCACCACCGAATTCACCCCTCCACTTT. It yields the protein CASSPPNSPLHF.

This clonotype was detected a few times. The chain couples TRBV11-2 to TRBJ1-1; 7 bases line up with TRBD1. The CDR3 runs 14 residues. Trimming took 6 bases from V and 4 from J; bases not matched to a gene: 8. Germline V gene data show CDR1 as SGHAT and CDR2 as FQNNGV. The CDR3: CASRQGGGRTEAFF. The CDR3 nucleotides read TGTGCCAGCAGACAAGGGGGCGGACGCACTGAAGCTTTCTTT.

This clonotype occurred many times. The chain is built from TRBV12-3 or TRBV12-4 and TRBJ2-2; D possibly uses TRBD1 or TRBD2 (5 bases each). There are 14 residues in the CDR3. V was shortened by 8 bases and J by 0 bases, with 10 bases between the two germline ends. The CDR3 spells CASLGTANTGELFF. The CDR3 DNA sequence: TGTGCCAGCCTCGGGACGGCGAACACCGGGGAGCTGTTTTTT.

This clonotype has a handful of counts. V usage is TRBV5-1 and J usage is TRBJ2-5; D might be TRBD2 (6 bases). V was clipped by 5 bases and J by 2 bases, with 16 bases between them. The germline gives CDR1 SGHRS, CDR2 YFSETQ. The CDR3 runs 15 residues. The CDR3: CASRAYASVQETQYF. As DNA, the CDR3 is TGCGCCAGCAGGGCTTACGCTAGCGTACAAGAGACCCAGTACTTC.

This clonotype was observed many times. The chain joins TRBV7-2 to TRBJ2-3; weak D call: TRBD2 (6 bases). The CDR3 totals 13 residues. The germline V gene encodes CDR1 SGHTA and CDR2 FQGNSA. Between the trimmed V and J ends, which lost 0 bases and 6 bases, there was a span of 7 bases. The CDR3 DNA reads TGTGCCAGCAGCTTAGCGCGGGGCGATACGCAGTATTTT. Translation: CASSLARGDTQYF.

This clonotype was counted between two and nine times. For the CDR3, the DNA is TGTGCCAGCAGCGTAGGGGGAGTTGGAGGCTACACCTTC. This codes for CASSVGGVGGYTF. V gene TRBV9 combines with J gene TRBJ1-2, with unresolved D. V gave up 0 bases and J gave up 8 bases, with 11 bases separating them. The CDR3 loop spans 13 amino acids. CDR1 is SGDLS and CDR2 is YYNGEE in the germline V gene.

The chain uses TRBV6-2 or TRBV6-3 and TRBJ2-1; D remains ambiguous. There are 11 residues in the CDR3. V was pared by 6 bases and J by 8 bases, with 8 bases between. The germline gives CDR1 MNHEY, CDR2 SVGEGT. CDR3 protein: CASSQSYEQFF. The CDR3, as DNA: TGTGCCAGCAGCCAGAGCTATGAGCAGTTCTTC.

This clonotype was seen a few times. The chain recombines TRBV7-3 with TRBJ2-2; TRBD2 matches 8 bases. Looked up from germline, CDR1 is SGHTA and CDR2 is FQGTGA. The CDR3 loop spans 16 amino acids. After removal of 2 bases from V and 6 bases from J, the junction contained 8 bases not matched to a gene. CDR3 sequence: CASSLFGSGAAGELFF. The CDR3 DNA follows: TGTGCCAGCAGCTTATTCGGTAGCGGGGCGGCCGGGGAGCTGTTTTTT. The full variable domain, with the rest looked up from reference TRBV7-3 and TRBJ2-2, is GAGVSQTPSNKVTEKGKYVELRCDPISGHTALYWYRQSLGQGPEFLIYFQGTGAADDSGLPNDRFFAVRPEGSVSTLKIQRTERGDSAVYLCASSLFGSGAAGELFFGEGSRLTVL.

This clonotype was seen a few times. The chain couples TRBV6-5 to TRBJ1-6; D may be TRBD1 (6 bases). V was shortened by 2 bases and J by 6 bases, with 11 bases between the two germline ends. Per germline, CDR1 MNHEY and CDR2 SVGAGI. CDR3 size: 15 residues. The CDR3 sequence: CASSYRGGSNSPLHF. DNA for the CDR3: TGTGCCAGCAGTTACAGGGGGGGAAGTAATTCACCCCTCCACTTT.

This clonotype occurred once. The V and J genes are TRBV20-1 and TRBJ2-1; weak D call: TRBD1 (5 bases). The CDR3 extends over 14 amino acids. Trimming left V 6 bases short and J 6 bases short, with 18 bases between. Germline CDR1 and CDR2: DFQATT and SNEGSKA (reference sequence). The CDR3 DNA reads as TGCAGTGCCAGACAGCCTCTTGGGTTCAATGAGCAGTTCTTC. Amino acids: CSARQPLGFNEQFF.

This clonotype was recorded a few times. The chain couples TRBV7-2 to TRBJ2-7; D might be TRBD1 (7 bases). The CDR3 is made up of 16 amino acids. V lost 5 bases, J lost 3 bases, and 20 bases lay in between. CDR1 and CDR2 from the germline V gene are SGHTA and FQGNSA. DNA for the CDR3: TGTGCCAGCAGCCCATCGAAAGGAGGGGGCTTCTACGAGCAGTACTTC. Amino acid sequence: CASSPSKGGGFYEQYF.

This clonotype was observed a few times. The V gene is TRBV9, the J gene TRBJ2-7; D is undetermined. Germline-derived CDR1 and CDR2 are SGDLS and YYNGEE. CDR3 size: 15 residues. V lost 4 bases to trimming and J lost 2 bases, with 16 bases between them. CDR3 residues: CASSLDARPAYEQYF. CDR3 nucleotide sequence: TGTGCCAGCAGCCTCGATGCCAGGCCCGCCTACGAGCAGTACTTC.

This chain joins TRBV7-4 and TRBJ1-5; TRBD1 aligns across 9 bases. Germline trimming cut 6 bases from V and 6 bases from J; bases unmatched to any gene: 6. In germline, CDR1 is SGHVT, CDR2 SQSDAQ. This CDR3 is 14 amino acids long. CDR3 region: CASRKQGAGQPQHF. The CDR3 bases are TGTGCCAGCAGGAAACAGGGGGCTGGTCAGCCCCAGCATTTT.

The V call is TRBV5-1, the J call TRBJ2-1; 8 bases agree with TRBD1. From germline, CDR1 is SGHRS and CDR2 YFSETQ. The CDR3 covers 14 residues. Germline trimming cut 2 bases from V and 6 bases from J; bases unmatched to any gene: 4. DNA of the CDR3: TGCGCCAGCAGCTTCGGGACAGGTCTCAATGAGCAGTTCTTC. Its translation: CASSFGTGLNEQFF.

The chain combines TRBV7-2 with TRBJ1-1; 11 nucleotides align to TRBD1. Germline V lookup: CDR1 SGHTA, CDR2 FQGNSA. CDR3 length equals 14 residues. V lost 5 bases to trimming and J lost 11 bases; unmatched junction nucleotides: 10. The CDR3 DNA is TGTGCCAGCAGCCCAACACGGACAGGGGGCATCGCTTTCTTT. Amino acid sequence: CASSPTRTGGIAFF.

The chain combines TRBV4-3 with TRBJ1-5; TRBD1 might be the D (6 bases). This CDR3 contains 16 residues. The germline gives CDR1 LGHNA, CDR2 YSLEER. The V gene lost 0 bases and the J gene lost 1 base, with 10 bases spanning the gap. The CDR3, as DNA: TGCGCCAGCAGCCAAGACAAGGGGGAGAGCAATCAGCCCCAGCATTTT. It translates to CASSQDKGESNQPQHF.

This clonotype was recorded many times. The chain joins TRBV4-3 to TRBJ1-2; 8 bases agree with TRBD1. This CDR3 spans 17 amino acids. Germline trimming cut 4 bases from V and 0 bases from J; bases unmatched to any gene: 10. Germline CDR1 LGHNA, CDR2 YSLEER. CDR3 DNA: TGCGCCAGCAGCCGTACTATAGACAGGGGCCCTAACTATGGCTACACCTTC. Protein sequence: CASSRTIDRGPNYGYTF.